These T cell receptor beta chains were read from a single sample in a study of cytomegalovirus exposure and HLA in healthy donors. The assay was immunoSEQ multiplex PCR, and TCRdb's table has in-frame clones only and misses some. The sample shows about 140,000 clones, 79% of them seen only once. The sequenced sample was PBMCs. The receptors here all came from a man aged 35 to 55 in good health and CMV-seropositive. The CDR3 runs from the conserved cysteine through the conserved F or W. The order of the fields is clone size, D gene, J gene, V gene, CDR3 DNA, CDR3 protein. A D gene is named only where the DNA matches it firmly. Clone size is given for some rows only: seen once, a few or many times, or a class if the clone is expanded.

clone_size: few; d_call: -; j_call: TRBJ1-1; v_call: TRBV4-2; cdr3_nt: TGTGCCAGCAGCCAAGAAGGGCAGGGGACCACTGAAGCTTTCTTT; cdr3_aa: CASSQEGQGTTEAFF
clone_size: -; d_call: -; j_call: TRBJ2-2; v_call: TRBV25-1; cdr3_nt: TGTGCCAGCAGTGGCGTTACCGGGGAGCTGTTTTTT; cdr3_aa: CASSGVTGELFF
clone_size: once; d_call: TRBD1; j_call: TRBJ1-2; v_call: TRBV10-3; cdr3_nt: TGTGCCCTCCGACAGGGTTTGGACTATGGCTACACCTTC; cdr3_aa: CALRQGLDYGYTF
clone_size: -; d_call: -; j_call: TRBJ1-6; v_call: TRBV6-1; cdr3_nt: TGTGCCAGCAGTGAAACAGGGACTAATTCACCCCTCCACTTT; cdr3_aa: CASSETGTNSPLHF
clone_size: few; d_call: -; j_call: TRBJ1-6; v_call: TRBV28; cdr3_nt: TGTGCCAGCAGTTTAAATTCTAGAGGTTCACCCCTCCACTTT; cdr3_aa: CASSLNSRGSPLHF
clone_size: -; d_call: TRBD1; j_call: TRBJ1-1; v_call: TRBV4-1; cdr3_nt: TGCGCCAGCAGTCAAAGTCCGGGATCAGGGGGCACTGAAGCTTTCTTT; cdr3_aa: CASSQSPGSGGTEAFF
clone_size: once; d_call: -; j_call: TRBJ1-2; v_call: TRBV7-9; cdr3_nt: TGTGCCAGCAGCTTAATTCACATTTTACCCCTGGGCTACACCTTC; cdr3_aa: CASSLIHILPLGYTF
clone_size: -; d_call: -; j_call: TRBJ2-7; v_call: TRBV28; cdr3_nt: TGTGCCAGCAGTTTGGGCCGGTGGGGCCCTCAAGTCCGGCAGTACTTC; cdr3_aa: CASSLGRWGPQVRQYF
clone_size: once; d_call: TRBD1; j_call: TRBJ1-5; v_call: TRBV11-2; cdr3_nt: TGTGCCAGCAGCTTAACGGACAGGCAGCCCCAGCATTTT; cdr3_aa: CASSLTDRQPQHF
clone_size: -; d_call: -; j_call: TRBJ2-5; v_call: TRBV10-3; cdr3_nt: TGTGCCATCAGTGAGGGAGGGAAGGAGACCCAGTACTTC; cdr3_aa: CAISEGGKETQYF
clone_size: -; d_call: -; j_call: TRBJ2-7; v_call: TRBV18; cdr3_nt: TGTGCCAGCTCACGGACGGGGAGCCTCGACGAGCAGTACTTC; cdr3_aa: CASSRTGSLDEQYF
clone_size: -; d_call: TRBD1; j_call: TRBJ1-6; v_call: TRBV7-3; cdr3_nt: TGTGCCAGCAGCCTGACAGGGAGCTCCTATAATTCACCCCTCCACTTT; cdr3_aa: CASSLTGSSYNSPLHF
clone_size: -; d_call: -; j_call: TRBJ1-1; v_call: TRBV6-5; cdr3_nt: TGTGCCAGCAGTTACGCCGCAGGCCCTGAAGCTTTCTTT; cdr3_aa: CASSYAAGPEAFF
clone_size: -; d_call: TRBD1; j_call: TRBJ1-2; v_call: TRBV5-1; cdr3_nt: TGCGCCAGCAGCTGGCAAGGGGACAGGGCAAAACCCTATGGCTACACCTTC; cdr3_aa: CASSWQGDRAKPYGYTF
clone_size: -; d_call: TRBD1; j_call: TRBJ1-4; v_call: TRBV18; cdr3_nt: TGTGCCAGCTCAACCGGGACAGCTGAAAAACTGTTTTTT; cdr3_aa: CASSTGTAEKLFF
clone_size: -; d_call: TRBD1; j_call: TRBJ1-2; v_call: TRBV6-1; cdr3_nt: TGTGCCAGCAATGTAGGGGGACAGAACTATGGCTACACCTTC; cdr3_aa: CASNVGGQNYGYTF
clone_size: -; d_call: TRBD1; j_call: TRBJ1-5; v_call: TRBV7-9; cdr3_nt: TGTTCCAGCAGCTTACAGGGGGCGGGCAATCAGCCCCAGCATTTT; cdr3_aa: CSSSLQGAGNQPQHF
clone_size: few; d_call: TRBD1; j_call: TRBJ1-1; v_call: TRBV11-3; cdr3_nt: TGTGCCAGCAGCCCCCGGACAGGGTCCACTGAAGCTTTCTTT; cdr3_aa: CASSPRTGSTEAFF
clone_size: -; d_call: -; j_call: TRBJ1-1; v_call: TRBV7-3; cdr3_nt: TGTGCCAGCAGCTTAACGGGGCTTATGAACACTGAAGCTTTCTTT; cdr3_aa: CASSLTGLMNTEAFF
clone_size: -; d_call: -; j_call: TRBJ1-1; v_call: TRBV19; cdr3_nt: TGTGCCAGTAGTATTCGGTCAGGGGAAGAAGCTTTCTTT; cdr3_aa: CASSIRSGEEAFF
clone_size: -; d_call: -; j_call: TRBJ2-7; v_call: TRBV18; cdr3_nt: TGTGCCAGCTCACCAAATAGGGGATCCTACGAGCAGTACTTC; cdr3_aa: CASSPNRGSYEQYF
clone_size: -; d_call: -; j_call: TRBJ1-5; v_call: TRBV19; cdr3_nt: TGTGCCAGTAGCTTTCGACAGGAGGAGGGCAATCAGCCCCAGCATTTT; cdr3_aa: CASSFRQEEGNQPQHF